This entry describes one TCR beta chain. Antigen unknown. This entry comes from a study of lymphopenia after photon versus proton radiotherapy. Whole-study findings and limits: Oligoclonal CD8+ Temra expansion after nadir drove photon patients' diversity drop. Larger post-nadir TCR diversity loss correlated inversely with survival in deceased patients. Better survival with proton therapy was suggested as possible, not demonstrated. Proton therapy kept repertoires fairly stable, unlike photons, which gained effector/memory cells.

The length of the CDR3 is 16 residues. The germline gives CDR1 LGHNA, CDR2 YNFKEQ. V trimming: 1 base; J trimming: 2 bases; junction bases outside the gene matches: 4. Profiling relied on immunoSEQ multiplex PCR, and the TCRdb table lists in-frame clones only, not all of them. The data hold tens of thousands of clones, with approximately 91% observed a single time. The source is a woman between 65 and 79 years old with pancreatic cancer. The sequences come from peripheral blood, collected from a patient treated with photon-based radiotherapy. This chain joins TRBV4-2 and TRBJ2-1; 8 bases are shared with TRBD2. CDR3 residues: CASSQGAGGTYNEQFF. Here the CDR3 DNA reads TGTGCCAGCAGCCAAGGGGCGGGAGGAACCTACAATGAGCAGTTCTTC.